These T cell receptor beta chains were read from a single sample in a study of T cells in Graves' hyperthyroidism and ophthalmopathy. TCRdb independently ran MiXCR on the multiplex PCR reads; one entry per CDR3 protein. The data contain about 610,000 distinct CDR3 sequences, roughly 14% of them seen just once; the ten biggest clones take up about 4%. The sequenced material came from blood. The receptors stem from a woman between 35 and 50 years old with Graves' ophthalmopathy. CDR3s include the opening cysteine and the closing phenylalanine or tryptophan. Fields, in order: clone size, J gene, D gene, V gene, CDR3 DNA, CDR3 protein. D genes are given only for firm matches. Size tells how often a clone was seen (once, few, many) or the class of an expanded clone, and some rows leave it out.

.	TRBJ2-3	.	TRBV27	TGTGCCAGCAGTTTAAGGCAGGGGCTACGCACAGATACGCAGTATTTT	CASSLRQGLRTDTQYF
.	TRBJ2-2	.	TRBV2	TGTGCCAGCCAGGGGGGCACCGGGGAGCTGTTTTTT	CASQGGTGELFF
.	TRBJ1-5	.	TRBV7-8	TGTGCCAGCAGACAAGGAGGCAGGTTCGATCAGCCCCAGCATTTT	CASRQGGRFDQPQHF
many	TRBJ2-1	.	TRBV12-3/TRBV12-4	TGTGCCAGCAGCTCCGTATACCAACCCATTAATGAGCAGTTCTTC	CASSSVYQPINEQFF
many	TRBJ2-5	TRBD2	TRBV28	TGTGCCAGCAGTTCGCTCGGGGGGGAAGAGACCCAGTACTTC	CASSSLGGEETQYF
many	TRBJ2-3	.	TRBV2	TGTGCCAGCAGGAGCGCCACAGGGCCCCCAGATACGCAGTATTTT	CASRSATGPPDTQYF
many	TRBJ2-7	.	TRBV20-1	TGCAGTACCAGGGGGGGGGCAATCCCCTACGAGCAGTACTTC	CSTRGGAIPYEQYF
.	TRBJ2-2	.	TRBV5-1	TGCGCCAGCAGCTTAAGGAAGGGAGTTGATACCGGGGAGCTGTTTTTT	CASSLRKGVDTGELFF
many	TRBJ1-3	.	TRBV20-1	TGCAGTGCTGGGACCGATGGGGGAAACACCATATATTTT	CSAGTDGGNTIYF
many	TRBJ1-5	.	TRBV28	TGTGCCAGCCGGACACCGTTAGATCAGCCCCAGCATTTT	CASRTPLDQPQHF
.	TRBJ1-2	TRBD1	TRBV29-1	TGCAGCGTTGAACAGGGACAGGGCGGTTACTATGGCTACACCTTC	CSVEQGQGGYYGYTF
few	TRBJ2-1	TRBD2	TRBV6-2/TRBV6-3	TGTGCCAGCACCAATAATCCGGGACTAGCGGGAGAGGATCTATCCTACAATGAGCAGTTCTTC	CASTNNPGLAGEDLSYNEQFF
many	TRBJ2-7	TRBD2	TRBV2	TGTGCCAGCAAGGGGACTAGCGGGAGCGAGCAGTACTTC	CASKGTSGSEQYF
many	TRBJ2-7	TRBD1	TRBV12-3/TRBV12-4	TGTGCCAGCAGTTCCGGGGACAGGCCCTACGAGCAGTACTTC	CASSSGDRPYEQYF
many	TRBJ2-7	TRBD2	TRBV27	TGTGCCAGCAGTTTATGGCAGGCTAGCGGGAGGGCCTCGCGTTACGAGCAGTACTTC	CASSLWQASGRASRYEQYF
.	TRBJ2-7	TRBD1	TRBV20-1	TGCAGTGCCCGGAAAGGGGGCCCCTACGAGCAGTACTTC	CSARKGGPYEQYF
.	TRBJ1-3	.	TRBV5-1	TGCGCCAGCAGCTCAACTTCTGTTTGGGACGCAGGCTCTGGAAACACCATATATTTT	CASSSTSVWDAGSGNTIYF
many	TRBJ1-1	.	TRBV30	TGTGCCTGGAGTGAAGGGTCTGAAGCTTTCTTT	CAWSEGSEAFF
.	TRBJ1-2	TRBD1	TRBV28	TGTGCCAGCAGTTTGGGCCTAAAAGGGACAGCTTCTGATGGCTACACCTTC	CASSLGLKGTASDGYTF
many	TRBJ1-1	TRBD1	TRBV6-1	TGTGCCAGCAGTCAATGGACAGGGGGAAACTCTGAAGCTTTCTTT	CASSQWTGGNSEAFF
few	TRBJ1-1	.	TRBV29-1	TGCAGCGTTGTTCGGGGGGCGGTAGCTTTCTTT	CSVVRGAVAFF
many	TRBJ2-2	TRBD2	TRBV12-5	TGTGCTAGTGGTTTGATTAGCGGGCCATCGTTCGCGAACACCGGGGAGCTGTTTTTT	CASGLISGPSFANTGELFF
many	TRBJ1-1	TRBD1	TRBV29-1	TGCAGCGTTGAAGGGATGGGACAGGGACAAGGTGGGAACACTGAAGCTTTCTTT	CSVEGMGQGQGGNTEAFF
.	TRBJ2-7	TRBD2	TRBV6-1	TGTGCCAGCAGTGAAGGTGCAAGTAGCGGGAGGGGTCGTAGCTACGAGCAGTACTTC	CASSEGASSGRGRSYEQYF
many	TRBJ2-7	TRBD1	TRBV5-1	TGCGCCAGCAGCTTGGTCGGGACAGGGGGCCACGAGCAGTACTTC	CASSLVGTGGHEQYF
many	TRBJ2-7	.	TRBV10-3	TGTGCCATCAGTGAGTCGGGCCCTCTTTCCGAGCAGTACTTC	CAISESGPLSEQYF
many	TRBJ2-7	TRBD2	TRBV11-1	TGTGCCAGCAGCTCGGGACTAGCGGGACCCTACGACGAGCAGTACTTC	CASSSGLAGPYDEQYF
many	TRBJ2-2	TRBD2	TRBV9	TGTGCCAGCAGCGTAAGCGGGAGGGCCTTCGGTATGGGGGAGCTGTTTTTT	CASSVSGRAFGMGELFF
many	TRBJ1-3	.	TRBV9	TGTGCCAGCAGCGTAACGCTTTTCCCTGGTGGAAACACCATATATTTT	CASSVTLFPGGNTIYF
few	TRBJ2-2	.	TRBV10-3	TGTGCCATCAGTGCCGGGGGAACCCAAGTCGGGGAGCTGTTTTTT	CAISAGGTQVGELFF
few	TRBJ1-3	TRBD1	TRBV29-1	TGCAGCGTTCGGACAGGGGGAAACACCATATATTTT	CSVRTGGNTIYF
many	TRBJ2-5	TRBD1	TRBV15	TGTGCCACCAGCAGAGATACAGGGACAGGGGGTGAGACCCAGTACTTC	CATSRDTGTGGETQYF
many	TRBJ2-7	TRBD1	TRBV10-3	TGTGCCACCTCGGACAGGGATGGGGAGCAGTACTTC	CATSDRDGEQYF
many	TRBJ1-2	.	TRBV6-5	TGTGCCAGCAGTTACGGTCCGCGCCTCTATGGCTACACCTTC	CASSYGPRLYGYTF
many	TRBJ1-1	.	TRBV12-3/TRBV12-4	TGTGCCAGCAGTTTCCAATCCGGGGGCGAGGTTGAAGCTTTCTTT	CASSFQSGGEVEAFF